Reported below is one TCR beta chain. These data come from a study of cytomegalovirus exposure and HLA in healthy donors. About the research overall: Caucasian-associated ancestry cluster membership applied to just over 80% of 398 genotyped donors.

In the PCR, 60 Vbeta and 13 Jbeta primers were used. Data came from immunoSEQ multiplex PCR; TCRdb stores just in-frame clones and leaves some out. Of some 150,000 clones listed, about 71% were seen once; the top ten hold 2.1%. The TCR sequence derives from a woman aged 55-75 years in good health and CMV-seropositive. Sample: PBMCs.

The CDR3 loop reads CASSAPSGGVNEKLFF. The CDR3 DNA reads as TGTGCCAGCAGTGCCCCTTCGGGGGGCGTAAATGAAAAACTGTTTTTT. The chain employs TRBV2 and TRBJ1-4; TRBD1 is a possible D gene (6 bases). Germline-derived CDR1 and CDR2 are SNHLY and FYNNEI. There are 16 residues in the CDR3. V lost 4 bases and J 5 bases, leaving 17 bases between the germline ends.